The next 26 T cell receptor beta chains were all read from a single sample in a study of cytomegalovirus exposure and HLA in healthy donors. PCR employed 60 Vbeta and 13 Jbeta primers. The method was immunoSEQ multiplex PCR; TCRdb's version includes in-frame clones alone and lacks a portion of them. Of approximately 140,000 clones listed, around 80% were seen once; the top ten hold 4.5% to 6.5%. Sequenced material: PBMCs. These receptors all stem from a male donor in good health and CMV-seronegative.

CDR3 sequence: CASSPSRANYGYTF. The DNA of the CDR3 is TGTGCCAGCTCACCTTCCCGTGCTAACTATGGCTACACCTTC. The V gene is TRBV18, the J gene TRBJ1-2, with no clear D. The V gene lost 3 bases and the J gene lost 0 bases, with 8 bases spanning the gap. This CDR3 is 14 amino acids long. In germline, CDR1 is KGHSH, CDR2 LQKENI. Combining the CDR3 with reference TRBV18 and TRBJ1-2 gives the whole variable domain NAGVMQNPRHLVRRRGQEARLRCSPMKGHSHVYWYRQLPEEGLKFMVYLQKENIIDESGMPKERFSAEFPKEGPSILRIQQVVRGDSAAYFCASSPSRANYGYTFGSGTRLTVV.

The J gene is TRBJ1-2, the V gene TRBV14; a weak D match, TRBD1 (5 bases). V was shortened by 0 bases and J by 8 bases, with 19 bases between the two germline ends. There are 16 residues in the CDR3. Per the germline V gene, CDR1 is SGHDN and CDR2 is FVKESK. The DNA for the CDR3 is TGTGCCAGCAGCCAAGATCACTCCAGGGTGATGAAAGGCTACACCTTC. Translation: CASSQDHSRVMKGYTF.

The chain is built from TRBV25-1 and TRBJ2-5; TRBD2 agrees at 7 bases. The J call may be faulty, since TRBJ2-7 better matches the DNA end. Germline V gene data show CDR1 as MGHDK and CDR2 as SYGVNS. This CDR3 has 13 residues. The CDR3 region has the DNA TGTGCCAGCGCGGGGGACTTCTCCTACGAGCAGTACTTC. Translated, it gives CASAGDFSYEQYF.

V and J are TRBV6-5 and TRBJ2-5; D is unclear. The CDR3 is 13 residues long. The ends were cut back, 5 bases at V and 4 bases at J, with 11 bases in the middle. Germline lookup yields CDR1 MNHEY and CDR2 SVGAGI. The CDR3 protein is CASSRVLGETQYF. The CDR3, as DNA: TGTGCCAGCAGTCGGGTTCTAGGAGAGACCCAGTACTTC.

This clone was counted between two and nine times. The gene calls are TRBV19 and TRBJ2-3, with a weak D call TRBD1 (6 bases). The germline V gene has CDR1 LNHDA and CDR2 SQIVND (reference sequence). This CDR3 spans 15 amino acids. The V and J ends lost 4 bases and 2 bases respectively, with 13 bases between them. The CDR3 bases are TGTGCCAGTAGTACAGGGGATGGGGTCACAGATACGCAGTATTTT. Translating gives CASSTGDGVTDTQYF.

The rearrangement joins TRBV19 to TRBJ1-1; D is uncertain. Germline CDR1 reads LNHDA; CDR2 reads SQIVND (reference sequence). The CDR3 runs 13 residues. Trimming removed 6 bases at V and 1 base at J, with 9 bases between. CDR3: CASSPPGNTEAFF. DNA for the CDR3: TGTGCCAGTAGCCCCCCGGGGAACACTGAAGCTTTCTTT.

With respect to this clone: At one boundary the junction diverges from the germline segment, which might be a read error. The rearrangement uses TRBV20-1 and TRBJ1-2, with D possibly matching TRBD1 (5 bases). Germline CDR1 and CDR2: DFQATT and SNEGSKA (reference sequence). The CDR3 loop spans 10 amino acids. CDR3: CSATGTNYPF. CDR3 nucleotides: TGCAGTGCAACCGGGACTAACTACCCCTTC.

V and J are TRBV6-1 and TRBJ1-2; no reliable D call. Germline CDR1 and CDR2: MNHNS and SASEGT. The CDR3 extends over 15 amino acids. Trimming stripped 2 bases from V and 0 bases from J, with 10 bases between. The DNA of the CDR3 is TGTGCCAGCAGTGAATTGCCGAGCTCTAACTATGGCTACACCTTC. It codes for CASSELPSSNYGYTF.

The chain has TRBV29-1 and TRBJ2-7; no clear D. Trimming took off 3 bases at V and 2 bases at J, with 14 bases between the two ends. Germline values: CDR1 SQVTM, CDR2 ANQGSEA. The CDR3 is 14 residues long. CDR3: CSVDLGVAPYEQYF. In DNA form, the CDR3 reads TGCAGCGTTGATTTAGGAGTTGCCCCCTACGAGCAGTACTTC.

This clone has more than one count but fewer than ten. The V and J genes are TRBV30 and TRBJ1-3, with D uncertain. The CDR3 length is 15 residues. V was pared by 0 bases and J by 0 bases, with 9 bases between. The germline gives CDR1 GTSNPN, CDR2 SVGIG (reference sequence). CDR3 sequence reads: CAWSVGLYSGNTIYF. The CDR3 region has the DNA TGTGCCTGGAGTGTTGGTCTCTACTCTGGAAACACCATATATTTT.

The rearrangement links TRBV25-1 to TRBJ1-1; tentative D call: TRBD1 (5 bases). Germline V gene data show CDR1 as MGHDK and CDR2 as SYGVNS. The CDR3 contains 14 residues. The germline V and J ends were trimmed by 5 bases and 3 bases, with 13 bases remaining between them. In DNA, the CDR3 is TGTGCCAGCAGTCCCAGGGAGGATTACACTGAAGCTTTCTTT. Encoded protein: CASSPREDYTEAFF.

The chain is built from TRBV7-2 and TRBJ1-5, with D perhaps TRBD1 (5 bases). This CDR3 has 14 residues. Trimming stripped 6 bases from V and 5 bases from J, with 14 bases between. Germline values: CDR1 SGHTA, CDR2 FQGNSA. CDR3 amino acids: CASRNQGSDQPQHF. The CDR3 nucleotides are TGTGCCAGCAGGAATCAGGGTTCGGATCAGCCCCAGCATTTT.

The chain uses TRBV4-3 and TRBJ1-2, with no clear D. The CDR3 consists of 15 residues. With 0 bases removed from V and 7 bases from J, the gap between germline ends came to 15 bases. Germline CDR1 reads LGHNA; CDR2 reads YSLEER. CDR3 protein: CASSQDPRTSGGYTF. The CDR3 DNA sequence: TGCGCCAGCAGCCAAGACCCCAGAACATCTGGTGGCTACACCTTC.

This clone was observed a few times. The J gene is TRBJ1-1, the V gene TRBV28; 8 nucleotides align to TRBD1. V gave up 6 bases and J gave up 4 bases; unmatched junction bases: 4. Germline lookup yields CDR1 MDHEN and CDR2 SYDVKM. The CDR3 extends over 13 amino acids. In DNA, the CDR3 is TGTGCCAGCAGGGACGACAGGGGCACTGAAGCTTTCTTT. Translated, it gives CASRDDRGTEAFF.

V is TRBV5-1 and J is TRBJ1-1; D gene ambiguous. Deletions cut 8 bases from V and 8 bases from J, with 19 bases between. Germline loops: CDR1 SGHRS, CDR2 YFSETQ. The CDR3 length is 13 residues. The CDR3 is CASTRVGVNEAFF. CDR3 in DNA: TGCGCCAGTACTCGGGTCGGCGTCAACGAAGCTTTCTTT.

The chain combines TRBV5-1 with TRBJ2-3; maybe TRBD2 (5 bases). The CDR3 length is 15 residues. Germline V gene data show CDR1 as SGHRS and CDR2 as YFSETQ. V lost 0 bases and J 2 bases, leaving 10 bases between the germline ends. CDR3: CASSLAPSPTDTQYF. CDR3 nucleotides: TGCGCCAGCAGCTTGGCACCTAGCCCCACAGATACGCAGTATTTT.

The chain has TRBV6-1 and TRBJ2-2; D gene ambiguous. This CDR3 comprises 13 residues. Trimming cost V 6 bases and J 2 bases, with 7 bases left between them. Germline CDR1 and CDR2: MNHNS and SASEGT. As DNA, the CDR3 is TGTGCCAGCAGGACACTTAACACCGGGGAGCTGTTTTTT. Protein sequence: CASRTLNTGELFF.

This clone has just a few counts. This chain links TRBV9 with TRBJ1-3; 7 bases line up with TRBD1. The CDR3 has 13 amino acids. CDR1 and CDR2 (germline): SGDLS, YYNGEE. Trimming cost V 4 bases and J 9 bases; bases outside gene matches: 7. The CDR3 nucleotides are TGTGCCAGCAGCACCGGACAGGTGTCCACCATATATTTT. Translation: CASSTGQVSTIYF.

This chain connects TRBV6-5 to TRBJ2-7; 7 nucleotides match TRBD1. In germline, CDR1 is MNHEY, CDR2 SVGAGI. The CDR3 is 15 amino acids. The junction had 8 bases not matched to a gene; V was cut back by 0 bases and J by 6 bases. CDR3 residues: CASSYSRQGVGEQYF. The CDR3 region has the DNA TGTGCCAGCAGTTACTCGCGGCAGGGGGTTGGCGAGCAGTACTTC.

This chain uses TRBV5-1 with TRBJ1-2; possible D gene TRBD1, 5 bases. CDR1 is SGHRS and CDR2 is YFSETQ in the germline V gene. V gave up 4 bases and J gave up 4 bases, with 11 bases separating them. This CDR3 contains 13 residues. DNA for the CDR3: TGCGCCAGCAGCCAGACAGCCCTCTATGGCTACACCTTC. This sequence encodes CASSQTALYGYTF.

This clone turned up a few times. This sequence joins TRBV11-1 and TRBJ2-7; 11 nucleotides agree with TRBD1. The CDR3 is 13 amino acids. The V segment lost 5 bases and the J segment 7 bases; nucleotides outside the gene matches: 4. Germline-derived CDR1 and CDR2 are SGHAT and FQDESV (reference sequence). CDR3 sequence reads: CASSPDRGREQYF. The CDR3 region has the DNA TGTGCCAGCAGCCCGGACAGGGGGCGAGAGCAGTACTTC.

The V gene is TRBV27, the J gene TRBJ1-2; 8 positions agree with TRBD1. The germline V gene encodes CDR1 MNHEY and CDR2 SMNVEV (reference sequence). Trimming removed 5 bases from V and 4 bases from J; junction bases left unmatched: 3. CDR3 length: 13 amino acids. CDR3 nucleotides: TGTGCCAGCAGTGACGACAGGGGCTATGGCTACACCTTC. It is translated as CASSDDRGYGYTF.

J is TRBJ1-4 and V is TRBV5-1, with TRBD1 as a possible D gene (5 bases). Germline CDR1 reads SGHRS; CDR2 reads YFSETQ. This CDR3 spans 15 amino acids. The V gene lost 1 base and the J gene lost 8 bases, with 15 bases spanning the gap. CDR3 in DNA: TGCGCCAGCAGCTTGATTGGGGCGCAGGAGGAAAAACTGTTTTTT. Amino acids: CASSLIGAQEEKLFF.

In this sample, this clone turned up once. This rearrangement joins TRBV27 to TRBJ2-6; TRBD1 matches at 9 bases. The CDR3 is made up of 19 amino acids. V was clipped by 2 bases and J by 0 bases; unmatched bases: 8. CDR1 MNHEY and CDR2 SMNVEV come from the germline V gene (reference sequence). The DNA for the CDR3 is TGTGCCAGCAGTTTAGATCCGGGACAGGGAACCTCTGGGGCCAACGTCCTGACTTTC. This encodes CASSLDPGQGTSGANVLTF.

The CDR3 protein is CAISEMQGGNEQFF. The CDR3 DNA sequence: TGTGCCATCAGTGAGATGCAGGGAGGCAATGAGCAGTTCTTC. This chain links TRBV10-3 with TRBJ2-1, with a tentative D call TRBD2 (6 bases). From germline, CDR1 is ENHRY and CDR2 SYGVKD. The CDR3 runs 14 residues. V was trimmed by 2 bases and J by 6 bases, leaving 11 bases between them.

The genes are TRBV6-5 and TRBJ1-1; possible D gene TRBD1, 6 bases. Per germline, CDR1 MNHEY and CDR2 SVGAGI. Trimming pared 6 bases from V and 4 bases from J, leaving 15 bases between. The CDR3 loop spans 14 amino acids. CDR3 amino acids: CASSLEGGVTEAFF. CDR3 nucleotide sequence: TGTGCCAGCAGCCTCGAAGGGGGGGTCACTGAAGCTTTCTTT.